This TCR beta chain was sequenced in a study of blood T cell repertoires in COVID-19. Across the study: Nucleic acid was either cDNA or gDNA, and it came from T cells, B-cell-depleted T cells, or PBMCs.

The protocol was immunoSEQ multiplex PCR, while the TCRdb copy is restricted to in-frame clones and leaves out a portion. Of about 89,000 clones in the sample, nearly 95% were seen once. Losses at the gene ends were 4 bases for V and 4 bases for J; bases not matched to a gene: 11. The CDR3 extends over 16 amino acids. Germline CDR1 MDHEN, CDR2 SYDVKM. The sequence came from a human donor with active COVID-19. The donor label of this sample is uncertain. This chain joins TRBV28 and TRBJ2-5, with 8 nucleotides matching TRBD2. Sequenced: peripheral blood. In nucleotides, the CDR3 is TGTGCCAGCAGTTCGGGAGGGGTGCTAGCGGGAGAGACCCAGTACTTC. It codes for CASSSGGVLAGETQYF. Looking up the rest from reference TRBV28 and TRBJ2-5 gives the full variable domain: DVKVTQSSRYLVKRTGEKVFLECVQDMDHENMFWYRQDPGLGLRLIYFSYDVKMKEKGDIPEGYSVSREKKERFSLILESASTNQTSMYLCASSSGGVLAGETQYFGPGTRLLVL.